Following are 14 T cell receptor beta chains from one sample sequenced in a study of T cell responses to AZD1222 COVID-19 vaccine. Method: immunoSEQ multiplex PCR; TCRdb's copy keeps in-frame clones and lacks some. The table shows some 100,000 clones, with about 85% occurring only once. The sequenced sample was peripheral blood, obtained on day 0 of AZD1222 vaccination. The receptors stem from an adult in good health.

The chain joins TRBV4-3 to TRBJ1-2; the match to TRBD1 covers 9 bases. The CDR3 length is 13 residues. CDR1 is LGHNA and CDR2 is YSLEER in the germline V gene. Germline trimming cut 4 bases from V and 12 bases from J; bases unmatched to any gene: 9. CDR3 nucleotides: TGCGCCAGCAGCCTCCGGGACAGGGACTATCACACCTTC. Amino acids: CASSLRDRDYHTF.

The chain employs TRBV7-9 and TRBJ2-3; D is possibly TRBD1 (6 bases). The V and J ends lost 2 bases and 6 bases respectively, with 15 bases between them. CDR1 and CDR2 (germline): SEHNR, FQNEAQ (reference sequence). The CDR3 is 15 amino acids. DNA of the CDR3: TGTGCCAGCAGCTTAAGGACAGATCCGGGGGATACGCAGTATTTT. This translates into CASSLRTDPGDTQYF.

The rearrangement joins TRBV9 to TRBJ2-1; possible D gene TRBD2, 5 bases. Per the germline V gene, CDR1 is SGDLS and CDR2 is YYNGEE. V dropped 0 bases and J dropped 8 bases, with 18 bases sitting between them. The CDR3 covers 16 residues. CDR3 DNA sequence: TGTGCCAGCAGCGTAGCGTCCCGCGAGGGTCGGTATGAGCAGTTCTTC. Protein product: CASSVASREGRYEQFF. The full variable domain, in which reference TRBV9 and TRBJ2-1 provide the parts outside the CDR3, is DSGVTQTPKHLITATGQRVTLRCSPRSGDLSVYWYQQSLDQGLQFLIQYYNGEERAKGNILERFSAQQFPDLHSELNLSSLELGDSALYFCASSVASREGRYEQFFGPGTRLTVL.

This chain links TRBV6-5 with TRBJ1-1, with D possibly being TRBD1 (5 bases). The CDR3 spans 16 residues. V lost 0 bases and J 0 bases, leaving 11 bases between the germline ends. From germline, CDR1 is MNHEY and CDR2 SVGAGI. CDR3 loop: CASSYSLTDMNTEAFF. CDR3 in DNA: TGTGCCAGCAGTTACTCGTTGACAGATATGAACACTGAAGCTTTCTTT.

The rearrangement joins TRBV4-1 to TRBJ2-7; D is perhaps TRBD2 (6 bases). With 4 bases removed from V and 0 bases from J, the gap between germline ends came to 16 bases. The CDR3 covers 16 residues. Germline lookup yields CDR1 MGHRA and CDR2 YSYEKL. The CDR3 DNA reads as TGCGCCAGCAGCCCGAGTGGTAGCGGCAGCTCCTACGAGCAGTACTTC. Translating gives CASSPSGSGSSYEQYF.

The chain recombines TRBV12-5 with TRBJ1-1; D not certain. V lost 7 bases and J 0 bases, leaving 6 bases between the germline ends. The CDR3 covers 12 residues. Germline lookup yields CDR1 LGHNT and CDR2 FRNRAP. In DNA, the CDR3 is TGTGCTAGTGTCCTCATGAACACTGAAGCTTTCTTT. As protein: CASVLMNTEAFF.

This chain joins TRBV11-2 and TRBJ1-1, with a tentative D call TRBD1 (5 bases). The V and J ends lost 7 bases and 1 base respectively, with 10 bases between them. The CDR3 sequence is 13 residues long. Germline lookup yields CDR1 SGHAT and CDR2 FQNNGV. CDR3 in DNA: TGTGCCAGCAACGCCGGGACGAACACTGAAGCTTTCTTT. Amino acids: CASNAGTNTEAFF.

This clone was found once. This chain links TRBV5-5 with TRBJ2-1; 8 nucleotides line up with TRBD2. With 1 base clipped from V and 6 bases from J, the junction kept 9 bases outside the gene matches. Germline-derived CDR1 and CDR2 are SGHKS and YYEKEE (reference sequence). The CDR3 totals 16 residues. The CDR3 sequence: CASSLHVLAGTNEQFF. CDR3 sequence (DNA): TGTGCCAGCAGCTTGCATGTCCTAGCGGGTACCAATGAGCAGTTCTTC.

The rearrangement links TRBV19 to TRBJ1-5; D possibly corresponds to TRBD1 (6 bases). The germline V and J ends were trimmed by 6 bases and 6 bases, with 15 bases remaining between them. The CDR3 consists of 14 residues. Germline V CDR1 and CDR2: LNHDA, SQIVND (reference sequence). CDR3 sequence reads: CASSRGQGLQPQHF. CDR3 in DNA: TGTGCCAGTAGCCGGGGGCAGGGTCTTCAGCCCCAGCATTTT.

The CDR3 DNA sequence: TGTGCCATCAGTGAGTCCGACAGACCGCGCGGCTACACCTTC. Encoded protein: CAISESDRPRGYTF. The chain is built from TRBV10-3 and TRBJ1-2; D might be TRBD1 (5 bases). V was pared by 0 bases and J by 8 bases, with 13 bases between. Germline loops: CDR1 ENHRY, CDR2 SYGVKD. The CDR3 consists of 14 residues.

The J gene is TRBJ2-7, the V gene TRBV6-2 or TRBV6-3, with 13 nucleotides matching TRBD2. Looked up from germline, CDR1 is MNHEY and CDR2 is SVGEGT. CDR3 length: 13 amino acids. Trimming removed 4 bases from V and 10 bases from J; junction bases left unmatched: 4. CDR3 sequence: CASSLLAGGEQYF. CDR3 DNA sequence: TGTGCCAGCAGTTTACTAGCGGGAGGGGAACAGTACTTC.

This sequence joins TRBV3-1 (or the pseudogene TRBV3-2) and TRBJ1-2; the match to TRBD1 covers 7 bases. The germline V gene encodes CDR1 LGHDT and CDR2 YNNKEL (reference sequence). This CDR3 comprises 16 residues. V lost 1 base and J lost 4; bases outside the gene matches: 9. CDR3 residues: CASSQVLDRVGYGYTF. The CDR3 nucleotides read TGTGCCAGCAGCCAAGTGCTCGACAGGGTCGGCTATGGCTACACCTTC.

The chain employs TRBV7-7 and TRBJ2-1, with TRBD1 identical over 7 bases. Germline V gene lookup returns CDR1 SSHAT and CDR2 FNYEAQ (reference sequence). This CDR3 comprises 15 residues. V lost 5 bases, J lost 8 bases, and 12 bases stayed unmatched. The CDR3 sequence: CASSLVLTGVDEQFF. The CDR3 bases are TGTGCCAGCAGCCTAGTTCTAACAGGGGTCGATGAGCAGTTCTTC.

V is TRBV4-1 and J is TRBJ1-4, with TRBD1 identical over 8 bases. The length of the CDR3 is 17 residues. With 1 base clipped from V and 1 base from J, the junction kept 5 bases outside the gene matches. Per the germline V gene, CDR1 is MGHRA and CDR2 is YSYEKL. CDR3 protein: CASSQGSTGGTNEKLFF. The CDR3 DNA reads as TGCGCCAGCAGCCAAGGCTCCACAGGGGGAACTAATGAAAAACTGTTTTTT.